The entry below gives a single TCR beta chain sequence along with its context. The source of the sample is a study of blood T cell repertoires in COVID-19. In the study overall: The United States, Italy and Spain provided the acute and convalescent COVID-19 samples. Sample material is recorded as cDNA or gDNA derived from T cells, B-cell-depleted T cells, or PBMCs.

In the source study's methods: Nucleated cell counts were estimated from reference gene primer amplification. This table comes from immunoSEQ multiplex PCR, and its TCRdb copy is limited to in-frame clones, with some not included. V and J calls and clone size are those listed in that table; D and trimming were worked out from the DNA. Among almost 50,000 clones listed, under 95% were seen once. V was pared by 5 bases and J by 4 bases, with 7 bases of the junction left unmatched. The CDR3 runs 15 residues. CDR1 is SGHAT, CDR2 FQNNGV, per germline. The TCR comes from a human donor in a cohort sampled during active COVID-19. The specimen was peripheral blood. The rearrangement uses TRBV11-2 and TRBJ1-2; 10 bases are shared with TRBD1. CDR3 loop: CASSEGTGAPYGYTF. In DNA form, the CDR3 reads TGTGCCAGCAGCGAAGGGACAGGGGCTCCCTATGGCTACACCTTC.